Presented here are 25 T cell receptor beta chains from one specimen sequenced in a study of T cell responses to AZD1222 COVID-19 vaccine. Assay used: immunoSEQ multiplex PCR; TCRdb lists only in-frame clones, some missing. The sample holds 150,000 or so clones, approximately 88% seen once. Sequences were derived from peripheral blood, sampled on day 0 of AZD1222 vaccination. These receptors all stem from an adult in good health.

This clone has only a few counts. The rearrangement joins TRBV29-1 to TRBJ1-1; D call uncertain. The CDR3 is 10 amino acids. From germline, CDR1 is SQVTM and CDR2 ANQGSEA. The germline V and J ends were trimmed by 7 bases and 0 bases, with 3 bases remaining between them. The CDR3: CSALNTEAFF. CDR3 DNA: TGCAGCGCCCTGAACACTGAAGCTTTCTTT. Complete variable domain (other parts from reference TRBV29-1 and TRBJ1-1): SAVISQKPSRDICQRGTSLTIQCQVDSQVTMMFWYRQQPGQSLTLIATANQGSEATYESGFVIDKFPISRPNLTFSTLTVSNMSPEDSSIYLCSALNTEAFFGQGTRLTVV.

CDR3 sequence: CASSSRGAPENTIYF. CDR3 nucleotides: TGCGCCAGCAGCTCCCGGGGGGCGCCGGAAAACACCATATATTTT. The chain joins TRBV5-1 to TRBJ1-3, with D tentatively TRBD1 (6 bases). Germline loops: CDR1 SGHRS, CDR2 YFSETQ. CDR3 length: 15 residues. The V end lost 3 bases, the J end lost 6 bases, and 16 bases lay between the germline ends.

The chain combines TRBV6-4 with TRBJ1-5, with D perhaps matching TRBD1 (5 bases). V shed 3 bases and J shed 0 bases, with 12 bases lying between them. This CDR3 has 16 amino acids. Per germline, CDR1 MRHNA and CDR2 SNTAGT. The CDR3 loop reads CASSEPQGYSNQPQHF. The CDR3 DNA is TGTGCCAGCAGTGAGCCCCAGGGTTATAGCAATCAGCCCCAGCATTTT.

V is TRBV9 and J is TRBJ2-2, with TRBD1 identical over 7 bases. With V trimmed by 0 bases and J by 2 bases, 4 bases remained unmatched. The germline gives CDR1 SGDLS, CDR2 YYNGEE. The CDR3 covers 16 residues. The CDR3 nucleotides read TGTGCCAGCAGCGTAGTCGCAGGGGGTAACACCGGGGAGCTGTTTTTT. Residues: CASSVVAGGNTGELFF.

The sample holds a few counts of this clone. The CDR3 loop reads CAWSWGSEKLFF. CDR3 sequence (DNA): TGTGCCTGGAGTTGGGGAAGTGAAAAACTGTTTTTT. The V and J genes are TRBV30 and TRBJ1-4; D unclear. Germline CDR1 is GTSNPN and CDR2 is SVGIG (reference sequence). V was shortened by 2 bases and J by 7 bases, with 8 bases between the two germline ends. The CDR3 has 12 amino acids.

The rearrangement links TRBV10-2 to TRBJ1-2; possible D gene TRBD1, 5 bases. CDR1 and CDR2 from the germline V gene are WSHSY and SAAADI. This CDR3 contains 14 residues. Trimming left V 0 bases short and J 5 bases short, with 10 bases between. The CDR3 DNA sequence: TGCGCCAGCAGTGAGTCTGGGGGAGGGTATGGCTACACCTTC. Translation: CASSESGGGYGYTF.

The chain couples TRBV6-1 to TRBJ1-3; possibly TRBD1 for D (6 bases). CDR3 length: 17 amino acids. CDR1 and CDR2 (germline): MNHNS, SASEGT. The V gene lost 1 base and the J gene lost 0 bases, with 13 bases spanning the gap. The DNA for the CDR3 is TGTGCCAGCAGTGAAGAGGGGGGCTTTTACTCTGGAAACACCATATATTTT. It translates to CASSEEGGFYSGNTIYF.

The rearrangement links TRBV5-5 to TRBJ1-5; weak D call: TRBD1 (6 bases). The length of the CDR3 is 14 residues. Trimming removed 4 bases from V and 3 bases from J, with 11 bases in between. Germline lookup yields CDR1 SGHKS and CDR2 YYEKEE (reference sequence). The CDR3, as DNA: TGTGCCAGCAGCCGCGGGGGCTTCAATCAGCCCCAGCATTTT. It translates to CASSRGGFNQPQHF.

V gene TRBV11-2 combines with J gene TRBJ1-2; D possibly corresponds to TRBD1 (5 bases). The CDR3 sequence is 14 residues long. The germline V gene encodes CDR1 SGHAT and CDR2 FQNNGV. The ends were cut back, 5 bases at V and 3 bases at J, with 13 bases in the middle. The CDR3 nucleotides are TGTGCCAGCAGCGTCGGGGGGGGAGACTATGGCTACACCTTC. Translation: CASSVGGGDYGYTF.

The chain has TRBV5-1 and TRBJ1-1; D is ambiguous. CDR1 is SGHRS and CDR2 is YFSETQ in the germline V gene. The CDR3 totals 12 residues. Trimming removed 1 base from V and 8 bases from J, with 9 bases in between. The CDR3, as DNA: TGCGCCAGCAGCTTGACGGGCAGGGAAGCTTTCTTT. Protein sequence: CASSLTGREAFF.

CDR3 bases: TGTGCCAGCAGTTACTCGATCCGAGGTCCCTACGAGCAGTACTTC. Its translation: CASSYSIRGPYEQYF. The chain carries TRBV6-5 and TRBJ2-7; D is ambiguous. Germline CDR1 MNHEY, CDR2 SVGAGI. The CDR3 consists of 15 residues. Trimming removed 0 bases from V and 2 bases from J, with 11 bases in between.

The chain couples TRBV29-1 to TRBJ2-5; D may be TRBD1 (6 bases). Germline V gene data show CDR1 as SQVTM and CDR2 as ANQGSEA. This CDR3 contains 14 residues. V was clipped by 1 base and J by 5 bases, with 14 bases between them. CDR3 DNA: TGCAGCGTTGAAGTCAACCTCAGGGGCGAGACCCAGTACTTC. Translation gives CSVEVNLRGETQYF.

V is TRBV7-8 and J is TRBJ1-2; no reliable D call. With 5 bases removed from V and 4 bases from J, the gap between germline ends came to 23 bases. Germline V gene data show CDR1 as SGHVS and CDR2 as FQNEAQ. The CDR3 consists of 17 residues. The CDR3 is CASSPRTGIIDSYGYTF. CDR3 in DNA: TGTGCCAGCAGCCCGCGGACGGGGATAATAGATAGCTATGGCTACACCTTC.

The chain recombines TRBV19 with TRBJ1-6; D may be TRBD1 (5 bases). With 3 bases removed from V and 8 bases from J, the gap between germline ends came to 11 bases. CDR1 and CDR2 from the germline V gene are LNHDA and SQIVND (reference sequence). The CDR3 covers 14 residues. CDR3 region: CASSMQGGDSPLHF. The CDR3 bases are TGTGCCAGTAGTATGCAGGGTGGGGATTCACCCCTCCACTTT.

This rearrangement joins TRBV5-1 to TRBJ2-7, with 7 bases matching TRBD2. The CDR3 contains 14 residues. V lost 0 bases, J lost 6 bases, and 6 bases stayed unmatched. In germline, CDR1 is SGHRS, CDR2 YFSETQ. The DNA for the CDR3 is TGCGCCAGCAGCTTGGCGAGTGGGAGGGGCGAGCAGTACTTC. Its protein product is CASSLASGRGEQYF. Together with reference TRBV5-1 and TRBJ2-7, the CDR3 gives the full variable domain: KAGVTQTPRYLIKTRGQQVTLSCSPISGHRSVSWYQQTPGQGLQFLFEYFSETQRNKGNFPGRFSGRQFSNSRSEMNVSTLELGDSALYLCASSLASGRGEQYFGPGTRLTVT.

J is TRBJ1-6 and V is TRBV7-2; D ambiguous. CDR3 length equals 14 residues. The germline V gene encodes CDR1 SGHTA and CDR2 FQGNSA. V shed 1 base and J shed 10 bases, with 11 bases lying between them. In nucleotides, the CDR3 is TGTGCCAGCAGCTTAGAGGGAAAGGGCTCACCCCTCCACTTT. Its translation: CASSLEGKGSPLHF.

The chain is built from TRBV27 and TRBJ1-4; 7 nucleotides align to TRBD1. The CDR3 extends over 15 amino acids. With V trimmed by 5 bases and J by 8 bases, 11 bases remained unmatched. CDR1 MNHEY and CDR2 SMNVEV come from the germline V gene (reference sequence). Written as DNA, the CDR3 is TGTGCCAGCAGTCCGAACCGGGACAGCTTAGAAAAACTGTTTTTT. Translation: CASSPNRDSLEKLFF.

V and J are TRBV5-1 and TRBJ2-7, with 8 bases matching TRBD1. CDR1 and CDR2 from the germline V gene are SGHRS and YFSETQ. This CDR3 is built from 14 residues. The V gene end was trimmed by 0 bases and the J gene end by 7 bases; junction bases not matched to a gene: 6. The DNA of the CDR3 is TGCGCCAGCAGCTTGGACAGGGGGTGGTTGGAGCAGTACTTC. Its translation: CASSLDRGWLEQYF.

The chain is built from TRBV10-3 and TRBJ1-5, with 8 bases that match TRBD1. V shed 5 bases, J shed 4 bases, and the junction held 4 bases outside the gene matches. The germline CDR1 and CDR2 sequences are ENHRY and SYGVKD. This CDR3 is built from 14 residues. The CDR3 coding sequence is TGTGCCATCAGTATGACAGGGGATAATCAGCCCCAGCATTTT. It codes for CAISMTGDNQPQHF.

The chain employs TRBV3-1 (or the pseudogene TRBV3-2) and TRBJ1-2; maybe TRBD1 (5 bases). V gave up 4 bases and J gave up 4 bases, with 16 bases separating them. The germline V gene has CDR1 LGHDT and CDR2 YNNKEL (reference sequence). This CDR3 is 15 amino acids long. The CDR3 nucleotides are TGTGCCAGCAGCCGCTCATACGACAGCCCCTATGGCTACACCTTC. It specifies CASSRSYDSPYGYTF.

The chain has TRBV6-6 and TRBJ1-2; TRBD1 might be the D (6 bases). CDR1 MNHNY and CDR2 SVGAGI come from the germline V gene (reference sequence). The ends were cut back, 6 bases at V and 2 bases at J, with 10 bases in the middle. This CDR3 contains 13 residues. Written as DNA, the CDR3 is TGTGCCAGCAGCACCGGACAGAACTATGGCTACACCTTC. Translated: CASSTGQNYGYTF.

The chain uses TRBV12-3 or TRBV12-4 and TRBJ1-1; D not certain. The CDR3 length is 12 residues. V lost 0 bases, J lost 7 bases, and 6 bases lay in between. The CDR3 loop reads CASSLAQSEAFF. The CDR3 nucleotides read TGTGCCAGCAGTTTAGCGCAGAGTGAAGCTTTCTTT.

The chain links TRBV29-1 to TRBJ1-4, with 7 bases matching TRBD1. Germline-derived CDR1 and CDR2 are SQVTM and ANQGSEA. The CDR3 is 13 amino acids. V shed 4 bases, J shed 5 bases, and the junction held 4 bases outside the gene matches. CDR3 DNA: TGCAGCGTTGCGGACAGGATAAATGAAAAACTGTTTTTT. The encoded protein is CSVADRINEKLFF.

The chain employs TRBV30 and TRBJ1-1, with D uncertain. V lost 0 bases, J lost 2 bases, and 4 bases lay in between. This CDR3 has 12 amino acids. Germline V gene lookup returns CDR1 GTSNPN and CDR2 SVGIG (reference sequence). The CDR3 protein is CAWSVPNTEAFF. For the CDR3, the DNA is TGTGCCTGGAGTGTGCCAAACACTGAAGCTTTCTTT. The full variable domain, rest sourced from reference TRBV30 and TRBJ1-1, is SQTIHQWPATLVQPVGSPLSLECTVEGTSNPNLYWYRQAAGRGLQLLFYSVGIGQISSEVPQNLSASRPQDRQFILSSKKLLLSDSGFYLCAWSVPNTEAFFGQGTRLTVV.

V usage is TRBV7-2 and J usage is TRBJ2-3; D unclear. The V end lost 5 bases, the J end lost 1 base, and 10 bases lay between the germline ends. This CDR3 is 14 amino acids long. Germline V gene lookup returns CDR1 SGHTA and CDR2 FQGNSA. The CDR3 loop is CASSPLVGTDTQYF. The CDR3 DNA sequence: TGTGCCAGCAGCCCCCTTGTGGGCACAGATACGCAGTATTTT.